The subject of this entry is one T cell receptor (beta chain). Its target is unknown. These data belong to a study of T cell responses to AZD1222 COVID-19 vaccine. Points from the study as a whole: Spike regions recognized by vaccine-associated CD4 TCRs spanned the protein, led by 160-218 and 743-854. The study identified only a handful of AZD1222 recipients as seropositive at baseline.

The study pooled second doses at about 4 or about 12 weeks. Method: immunoSEQ multiplex PCR; TCRdb's copy keeps in-frame clones and lacks some. The profile covers approximately 200,000 clones, with approximately 93% appearing a single time and less than 1.2% taken by the ten largest. Per the germline V gene, CDR1 is LNHDA and CDR2 is SQIVND (reference sequence). V lost 3 bases, J lost 7 bases, and 15 bases lay in between. The length of the CDR3 is 14 residues. The chain joins TRBV19 to TRBJ1-2, with a tentative D call TRBD1 (5 bases). The receptor's source is an adult who received the AZD1222 COVID-19 vaccine. This specimen was peripheral blood, taken 28 days after the second AZD1222 dose. The CDR3 spells CASSIAPGGGGYTF. The CDR3 nucleotides are TGTGCCAGTAGTATTGCCCCCGGGGGTGGTGGCTACACCTTC.